One and the same sample provided the 20 T cell receptor beta chains below, sequenced in a study of control samples from healthy donors and cancer patients. Data came from immunoSEQ multiplex PCR; TCRdb stores just in-frame clones and leaves some out. The table has about 120,000 clones, over 75% seen once. The source material was PBMCs. Source of these receptors: a woman aged 45-65 years with colorectal cancer.

The chain links TRBV5-4 to TRBJ1-2; unclear D gene. Germline CDR1 is SGHNT and CDR2 is YYREEE (reference sequence). This CDR3 has 14 amino acids. The ends were cut back, 4 bases at V and 6 bases at J, with 16 bases in the middle. The CDR3 is CASSDTLGYDGYTF. The CDR3 region has the DNA TGTGCCAGCAGCGACACTCTCGGGTATGATGGCTACACCTTC.

The CDR3 DNA reads as TGCAGCGTTGATTTTTCCCCCATACTGGAGACCCAGTACTTC. This translates into CSVDFSPILETQYF. The chain joins TRBV29-1 to TRBJ2-5; the D is unclear. V was clipped by 3 bases and J by 5 bases, with 16 bases between them. Germline assignment: CDR1 SQVTM and CDR2 ANQGSEA. This CDR3 has 14 residues.

CDR3 loop: CASSDYGTGELFF. The CDR3 region has the DNA TGTGCCAGCAGTGATTACGGTACCGGGGAGCTGTTTTTT. V gene TRBV25-1 combines with J gene TRBJ2-2; D uncertain. This CDR3 has 13 amino acids. CDR1 is MGHDK and CDR2 is SYGVNS in the germline V gene. V lost 3 bases to trimming and J lost 5 bases, with 7 bases between them.

CDR3 region: CASRSGTGNNPSGYTF. Here the CDR3 DNA reads TGCGCCAGCAGATCCGGGACAGGAAACAACCCAAGCGGCTACACCTTC. This chain uses TRBV4-1 with TRBJ1-2; 8 bases agree with TRBD1. The junction had 17 bases not matched to a gene; V was cut back by 6 bases and J by 8 bases. CDR1 and CDR2 (germline): MGHRA, YSYEKL. CDR3 length: 16 residues.

The chain joins TRBV5-5 to TRBJ2-7; 11 bases fit TRBD1. Germline V gives CDR1 SGHKS, CDR2 YYEKEE (reference sequence). CDR3 length: 15 amino acids. V lost 3 bases and J lost 3; bases outside the gene matches: 5. CDR3 nucleotide sequence: TGTGCCAGCAGCTCCCCCGGGACAGGGGGCTACGAGCAGTACTTC. Amino acids: CASSSPGTGGYEQYF.

The V call is TRBV16, the J call TRBJ2-5, with 11 bases lining up with TRBD1. The CDR3 spans 17 residues. Trimming took 1 base from V and 3 from J; bases not matched to a gene: 7. From germline, CDR1 is KGHSY and CDR2 FQNENV. The CDR3 nucleotides are TGTGCCAGCAGCCAATTTAGGGACAGGGGGGAGAAAGAGACCCAGTACTTC. Its translation: CASSQFRDRGEKETQYF.

The chain is built from TRBV7-9 and TRBJ2-5, with unresolved D. The V end was cut by 0 bases, the J end by 0 bases, with 5 bases between. The CDR3 length is 14 residues. Germline V gene sequence: CDR1 SEHNR, CDR2 FQNEAQ (reference sequence). The CDR3, as DNA: TGTGCCAGCAGCTTAGCGGCTTACCAAGAGACCCAGTACTTC. This codes for CASSLAAYQETQYF. Full variable domain (missing parts from reference TRBV7-9 and TRBJ2-5): DTGVSQNPRHKITKRGQNVTFRCDPISEHNRLYWYRQTLGQGPEFLTYFQNEAQLEKSRLLSDRFSAERPKGSFSTLEIQRTEQGDSAMYLCASSLAAYQETQYFGPGTRLLVL.

This clone was observed a single time. The chain carries TRBV25-1 and TRBJ2-5, with TRBD1 matching over 9 bases. The germline gives CDR1 MGHDK, CDR2 SYGVNS. CDR3 length: 14 amino acids. J lost 4 bases, V lost 6 bases, and 6 bases had no gene match. The CDR3, as DNA: TGTGCCAGCAGGGGACAGGGATCGGTAGAGACCCAGTACTTC. Translation: CASRGQGSVETQYF.

The chain combines TRBV18 with TRBJ2-3; TRBD2 aligns across 7 bases. V lost 2 bases to trimming and J lost 6 bases; unmatched junction nucleotides: 5. The CDR3 consists of 14 residues. The germline CDR1 and CDR2 sequences are KGHSH and LQKENI. CDR3 region: CASSPAGGSDTQYF. DNA for the CDR3: TGTGCCAGCTCACCAGCCGGCGGGAGCGATACGCAGTATTTT.

This clone has just a few counts. V and J are TRBV5-1 and TRBJ2-1; 8 bases map to TRBD2. The CDR3 has 15 amino acids. CDR1 is SGHRS, CDR2 YFSETQ, per germline. The V and J ends lost 4 bases and 5 bases, in that order; junction bases with no gene match: 8. The CDR3 DNA reads as TGCGCCAGCAGCATATTAGCGGGGTCGGACAATGAGCAGTTCTTC. It is translated as CASSILAGSDNEQFF.

This chain links TRBV7-9 with TRBJ2-7, with 11 bases that match TRBD1. CDR1 is SEHNR, CDR2 FQNEAQ, per germline (reference sequence). Losses at the gene ends were 6 bases for V and 4 bases for J; bases not matched to a gene: 11. The CDR3 sequence is 16 residues long. CDR3 DNA sequence: TGTGCCAGCAGTTCCCCTACCGGGACAGGGGGATACGAGCAGTACTTC. This encodes CASSSPTGTGGYEQYF. Full variable domain (outside the CDR3, taken from reference TRBV7-9 and TRBJ2-7): DTGVSQNPRHKITKRGQNVTFRCDPISEHNRLYWYRQTLGQGPEFLTYFQNEAQLEKSRLLSDRFSAERPKGSFSTLEIQRTEQGDSAMYLCASSSPTGTGGYEQYFGPGTRLTVT.

The CDR3 is CASSYNPPGVWEQYF. CDR3 nucleotide sequence: TGTGCCAGCAGTTACAATCCTCCGGGGGTTTGGGAGCAGTACTTC. The chain combines TRBV6-6 with TRBJ2-7; D may be TRBD2 (6 bases). V shed 2 bases and J shed 7 bases, with 18 bases lying between them. Looked up from germline, CDR1 is MNHNY and CDR2 is SVGAGI (reference sequence). CDR3 size: 15 residues.

CDR3 sequence: CASSEHQGPIGGYTF. The CDR3 DNA reads as TGTGCCAGCAGTGAACATCAGGGCCCGATAGGTGGCTACACCTTC. This chain joins TRBV2 and TRBJ1-2; perhaps TRBD1 as D (5 bases). CDR3 length: 15 amino acids. CDR1 SNHLY and CDR2 FYNNEI come from the germline V gene. Trimming shortened V by 2 bases and J by 7 bases, and 17 bases separated the two germline ends.

The rearrangement links TRBV9 to TRBJ2-2, with D perhaps TRBD1 or TRBD2 (5 bases each). The ends were cut back, 3 bases at V and 1 base at J, with 10 bases in the middle. The germline V gene has CDR1 SGDLS and CDR2 YYNGEE. This CDR3 has 15 residues. CDR3 in DNA: TGTGCCAGCAGCGCGGGACCCCGGAACACCGGGGAGCTGTTTTTT. It is translated as CASSAGPRNTGELFF.

The chain couples TRBV7-6 to TRBJ2-1; 9 bases line up with TRBD2. This CDR3 is 17 amino acids long. Germline CDR1 and CDR2: SGHVS and FNYEAQ. V was pared by 1 base and J by 4 bases, with 8 bases of the junction left unmatched. The CDR3 DNA reads as TGTGCCAGCAGCTTAGTTCCTAGCGGGACCCTTTACAATGAGCAGTTCTTC. This encodes CASSLVPSGTLYNEQFF.

The chain combines TRBV28 with TRBJ2-4, with TRBD1 matching 7 bases. The germline gives CDR1 MDHEN, CDR2 SYDVKM. CDR3 length equals 14 residues. V trimming: 5 bases; J trimming: 7 bases; junction bases outside the gene matches: 8. In DNA, the CDR3 is TGTGCCAGCAGTCCCCCGGGACAGCGGAACATTCAGTACTTC. It is translated as CASSPPGQRNIQYF.

The CDR3, as DNA: TGTGCCAGTAGTATGGATGGGTCTCGCACAGATACGCAGTATTTT. This sequence encodes CASSMDGSRTDTQYF. The chain recombines TRBV19 with TRBJ2-3, with D unclear. Deletions cut 3 bases from V and 1 base from J, with 11 bases between. Germline CDR1 and CDR2: LNHDA and SQIVND (reference sequence). The CDR3 consists of 15 residues.

The chain is built from TRBV14 and TRBJ1-1; D unresolved. Germline assignment: CDR1 SGHDN and CDR2 FVKESK. The CDR3 is 13 amino acids. V was clipped by 2 bases and J by 0 bases, with 4 bases between them. CDR3 sequence reads: CASSQLLNTEAFF. The CDR3 coding sequence is TGTGCCAGCAGCCAACTGCTGAACACTGAAGCTTTCTTT. The full variable domain, its missing parts supplied by reference TRBV14 and TRBJ1-1, is EAGVTQFPSHSVIEKGQTVTLRCDPISGHDNLYWYRRVMGKEIKFLLHFVKESKQDESGMPNNRFLAERTGGTYSTLKVQPAELEDSGVYFCASSQLLNTEAFFGQGTRLTVV.

This chain connects TRBV5-1 to TRBJ1-1; D not certain. This CDR3 is built from 15 residues. Germline CDR1 SGHRS, CDR2 YFSETQ. V shed 0 bases and J shed 2 bases, with 11 bases lying between them. The DNA for the CDR3 is TGCGCCAGCAGCTTGGCCTACTCGGAAAACACTGAAGCTTTCTTT. Amino acid sequence: CASSLAYSENTEAFF.

This clone appeared a single time. The V and J genes are TRBV9 and TRBJ2-2, with D tentatively TRBD2 (6 bases). Trimming removed 5 bases at V and 6 bases at J, with 11 bases between. The CDR3 is 13 amino acids. Germline assignment: CDR1 SGDLS and CDR2 YYNGEE. The CDR3 DNA follows: TGTGCCAGCAGTGGGGGGTCTGCCGGGGAGCTGTTTTTT. Its translation: CASSGGSAGELFF.